A selection of T cell receptor beta chains follows, all from one sample in a study of Ad26.COV2.S vaccination and SARS-CoV-2 variants. Produced via immunoSEQ multiplex PCR; TCRdb's table is partial and in-frame only. The profile shows about 680,000 clones, 89% of them singletons. This specimen consisted of peripheral blood, obtained in a trial of Ad26.COV2.S vaccine versus placebo. Every receptor here comes from a person between 18 and 65 years old who received the Ad26.COV2.S COVID-19 vaccine or a placebo. CDR3s include the opening cysteine and the closing phenylalanine or tryptophan. A D gene is named only where the DNA matches it firmly. The size of a clone is reported for some rows only, either as once, few or many, or as a class for expanded clones.

-,TRBV12-3/TRBV12-4,TRBJ2-2,few,TGTGCCAGCAGTGGCAGTTTAAACGGGGAGCTGTTTTTT,CASSGSLNGELFF
-,TRBV2,TRBJ1-2,few,TGTGCCAGCAGCCCAACGGGGACGAACGCATATGGCTACACCTTC,CASSPTGTNAYGYTF
-,TRBV6-2/TRBV6-3,TRBJ2-7,-,TGTGCCAGCAGTTATAGGGGACAACTTTACGAGCAGTACTTC,CASSYRGQLYEQYF
-,TRBV18,TRBJ2-1,-,TGTGCCAGCTCACCCTCCGGGGCGACCAATGAGCAGTTCTTC,CASSPSGATNEQFF
-,TRBV21-1,TRBJ1-5,-,TGTGCCAGCAGCCGCAAAGGCACCCAGCGGGCTCAGCCCCAGCATTTT,CASSRKGTQRAQPQHF
-,TRBV7-9,TRBJ1-2,-,TGTGCCAGCAGCTTAGAAATCGGGGGAGCAGACTTGGGCTACACCTTC,CASSLEIGGADLGYTF
-,TRBV2,TRBJ2-5,-,TGTGCCAGCAGTGAAGACGGTACAGGGTGGGAGACCCAGTACTTC,CASSEDGTGWETQYF
-,TRBV24-1,TRBJ2-1,-,TGTGCCACCAGTGATTCCCCTCATGAGCAGTTCTTC,CATSDSPHEQFF
TRBD2,TRBV7-2,TRBJ2-2,-,TGTGCCAGCAGGCCTAGCGGGAGTCACCTTCATGGGGAGCTGTTTTTT,CASRPSGSHLHGELFF
-,TRBV6-5,TRBJ2-5,-,TGTGCCAGCAGTTACAGGGGGACCCAGTACTTC,CASSYRGTQYF
-,TRBV2,TRBJ2-5,-,TGTGCCAGCATCGGAACCCCCCAAGAGACCCAGTACTTC,CASIGTPQETQYF
TRBD1,TRBV11-2,TRBJ1-6,-,TGTGCCAGCAGCTTAGGACAGGGCTATTCACCCCTCCACTTT,CASSLGQGYSPLHF
-,TRBV30,TRBJ1-3,-,TGTGCCTGGAGTCTCCGGTCCTCTGGAAACACCATATATTTT,CAWSLRSSGNTIYF
-,TRBV30,TRBJ1-2,-,TGTGCCTGGAGTGTGGCCTGGGCTGGTGGCTACACCTTC,CAWSVAWAGGYTF
-,TRBV24-1,TRBJ2-2,-,TGTGCCACCAGTGATTGGGGCCGAGGGGACACCGGGGAGCTGTTTTTT,CATSDWGRGDTGELFF
-,TRBV11-2,TRBJ1-1,few,TGTGCCAGCAGCTTAGATCAGAAGCTCGGGGCTTTCTTT,CASSLDQKLGAFF
-,TRBV2,TRBJ2-7,-,TGTGCCGTAGGACAGTCCTACGAGCAGTACTTC,CAVGQSYEQYF
TRBD2,TRBV2,TRBJ2-3,many,TGTGCCAGAGCGGGACTGGTTAGCACAGATACGCAGTATTTT,CARAGLVSTDTQYF
-,TRBV28,TRBJ2-7,-,TGTGCCAGCAGTTTATGGCGGCAGGGGTCCTACGAGCAGTACTTC,CASSLWRQGSYEQYF
-,TRBV3-1/TRBV3-2,TRBJ2-5,-,TGTGCCAGCAGCGCTGGGACACAAGAGACCCAGTACTTC,CASSAGTQETQYF
TRBD1,TRBV3-1/TRBV3-2,TRBJ2-7,-,TGTGCCAGCAGCCAAGTTTACAGGGGTGGCGAGCAGTACTTC,CASSQVYRGGEQYF
TRBD2,TRBV7-2,TRBJ2-4,-,TGTGCCAGCAGCCTAGCGGGGTCTATTGACATTCAGTACTTC,CASSLAGSIDIQYF
-,TRBV7-9,TRBJ1-3,-,TGTGCCAGCAGCTTGGAGGGACCTAAGAGATTT,CASSLEGPKRF
TRBD2,TRBV27,TRBJ2-1,-,TGTGCCAGCAGTTTGGGAGGGTTGAGGTCCTACAATGAGCAGTTCTTC,CASSLGGLRSYNEQFF
TRBD1,TRBV5-4,TRBJ1-2,-,TGTGCCAGCAGCTACAGGGGTTCGGGGACCTATGGCTACACCTTC,CASSYRGSGTYGYTF
-,TRBV10-3,TRBJ1-2,-,TGTGCCATCAGTGCGGACAGTTATAACTATGGCTACACCTTC,CAISADSYNYGYTF
TRBD1,TRBV18,TRBJ2-3,-,TGTGCCAGCTCACCCGGGACAGGGGTTCGGATAGATACGCAGTATTTT,CASSPGTGVRIDTQYF
TRBD1,TRBV5-1,TRBJ1-4,-,TGCGCCAGCAGCGTCCTGGGACAGGGAAATGAAAAACTGTTTTTT,CASSVLGQGNEKLFF
-,TRBV4-1,TRBJ1-5,-,TGCGCCAGCAGCCTAATACTGGGGGTTTATCAGCCCCAGCATTTT,CASSLILGVYQPQHF
-,TRBV10-3,TRBJ2-3,-,TGTGCCATCAGTGCTGGGCAGCGGTCATACACAGATACGCAGTATTTT,CAISAGQRSYTDTQYF
TRBD1,TRBV7-8,TRBJ1-5,few,TGTGCCAGCAGCCGAACAACAGGGGAGGGCAATCAGCCCCAGCATTTT,CASSRTTGEGNQPQHF
TRBD2,TRBV7-8,TRBJ2-5,-,TGTGCCAGCAGCACAACCGGGACTAGGCTCCAAGAGACCCAGTACTTC,CASSTTGTRLQETQYF
TRBD1,TRBV5-5,TRBJ2-5,-,TGTGCCAGCAGCTCCGGACAGGAGGAGACCCAGTACTTC,CASSSGQEETQYF
TRBD2,TRBV6-1,TRBJ2-7,-,TGTGCCAGCAGTGAAGGACTAGCGGGATTCTACGAGCAGTACTTC,CASSEGLAGFYEQYF
TRBD1,TRBV2,TRBJ2-2,-,TGTGCCAGCACCCTAGACAGGGTTGGCAACACCGGGGAGCTGTTTTTT,CASTLDRVGNTGELFF
-,TRBV5-1,TRBJ1-2,-,TGCGCCAGCCGGGCGGGAAACCCTCAGGGGTACACCTTC,CASRAGNPQGYTF
TRBD1,TRBV2,TRBJ1-2,-,TGTGCCAGCAGTGAGACAGGGCGATACTATGGCTACACCTTC,CASSETGRYYGYTF
-,TRBV10-3,TRBJ1-6,once,TGTGCCATCAGGGGAGTCGGGACCGGGAATTCACCCCTCCACTTT,CAIRGVGTGNSPLHF
-,TRBV3-1/TRBV3-2,TRBJ2-2,-,TGTGCCAGCAGCCCCCGGCCTAGTTTCGGGGAGCTGTTTTTT,CASSPRPSFGELFF
TRBD1,TRBV6-6,TRBJ1-5,-,TGTGCCAGCAGTCGACGGACAGGGGGCGCGCAGACGGTGGCTCAGCCCCAGCATTTT,CASSRRTGGAQTVAQPQHF
-,TRBV30,TRBJ2-5,-,TGTGCCTGGAGCGACTATGTGACCGAGACCCAGTACTTC,CAWSDYVTETQYF
TRBD1,TRBV9,TRBJ2-7,-,TGTGCCAGCAGCACCACAGGGGACGCCTACGAGCAGTACTTC,CASSTTGDAYEQYF
-,TRBV5-4,TRBJ2-1,-,TGTGCCAGCAGCTTAGGTGGGGGGGGCCCCTCCTACAATGAGCAGTTCTTC,CASSLGGGGPSYNEQFF
-,TRBV19,TRBJ1-2,-,TGTGCCAGTAGTATCCCGGGCCTCTATGGCTACACCTTC,CASSIPGLYGYTF
TRBD2,TRBV19,TRBJ2-3,-,TGTGCCAGTAGTCTCCTTAGCGGGCCGGGCACAGATACGCAGTATTTT,CASSLLSGPGTDTQYF
-,TRBV5-1,TRBJ1-2,-,TGCGCCAGCAACGTCGGCCGGGGGAACAACTATGGCTACACCTTC,CASNVGRGNNYGYTF
TRBD1,TRBV27,TRBJ2-3,-,TGTGCCAGCAGTTTAGGACAGGGAACAGATACGCAGTATTTT,CASSLGQGTDTQYF
TRBD1,TRBV3-1/TRBV3-2,TRBJ1-5,-,TGTGCCAGCAGCCTCCAGGGGGAGACTCAGCCCCAGCATTTT,CASSLQGETQPQHF
-,TRBV11-2,TRBJ2-6,-,TGTGCCAGCAGCTCCTTTAGAATTGGGGCCAACGTCCTGACTTTC,CASSSFRIGANVLTF
TRBD1,TRBV29-1,TRBJ1-2,-,TGCAGCGTTGAGCCGAGGGGGACAGGGGATGGCTACACCTTC,CSVEPRGTGDGYTF